This TCR beta chain was recovered during a study of blood T cell repertoires in COVID-19. Overall study: Italy, Spain and the United States were the sources of the convalescent and acute COVID-19 samples. Sources were T cells, B-cell-depleted T cells, or PBMCs; the material itself was cDNA or gDNA.

CDR1 SGHVS and CDR2 FQNEAQ come from the germline V gene. The V gene end was trimmed by 1 base and the J gene end by 5 bases; junction bases not matched to a gene: 4. The CDR3 has 16 residues. The method was immunoSEQ multiplex PCR; TCRdb's version includes in-frame clones alone and lacks a portion of them. The top ten clones hold 4.9% of a sample with hundreds of thousands of clones, roughly 80% of them seen once. The sequence came from a woman of 80 years or more with active or convalescent COVID-19. The specimen was peripheral blood. The chain uses TRBV7-8 and TRBJ2-3, with 12 bases matching TRBD2. The DNA of the CDR3 is TGTGCCAGCAGCTTAGGGCTAGCGGGAGGGATAGATACGCAGTATTTT. Protein sequence: CASSLGLAGGIDTQYF.